The clone carrying this TCR beta chain appeared a few times. No antigen is known for it. The data stem from a study of cytomegalovirus exposure and HLA in healthy donors. Across the whole study: Unique TCRs numbering about 85 million, obtained from HLA-typed donors, made up an early data release.

Study results and limitations: In an earlier analysis, productive rearrangement rates for most beta V segments clustered near 87% or 30%. Reports described diagnosis of cytomegalovirus status by the classifier as highly specific and sensitive. Cytomegalovirus association was assigned to about 150 TCR beta chains.

V lost 4 bases and J 0 bases, leaving 10 bases between the germline ends. In germline, CDR1 is SGHRS, CDR2 YFSETQ. The CDR3 length is 14 residues. With 60 Vbeta and 13 Jbeta primers, the PCR was carried out. Profiled with immunoSEQ multiplex PCR; TCRdb holds only in-frame clones, not every one. The sample includes roughly 200,000 clones, approximately 87% seen only once; the top ten take about 1.2%. The chain combines TRBV5-1 with TRBJ1-1; weak D call: TRBD1 (5 bases). The origin of this receptor is a man aged 30 to 39 in good health and CMV-seronegative. Sequenced input: PBMCs. CDR3 coding DNA: TGCGCCAGCAGCAGAACAGGAATGAACACTGAAGCTTTCTTT. Translated, it gives CASSRTGMNTEAFF.